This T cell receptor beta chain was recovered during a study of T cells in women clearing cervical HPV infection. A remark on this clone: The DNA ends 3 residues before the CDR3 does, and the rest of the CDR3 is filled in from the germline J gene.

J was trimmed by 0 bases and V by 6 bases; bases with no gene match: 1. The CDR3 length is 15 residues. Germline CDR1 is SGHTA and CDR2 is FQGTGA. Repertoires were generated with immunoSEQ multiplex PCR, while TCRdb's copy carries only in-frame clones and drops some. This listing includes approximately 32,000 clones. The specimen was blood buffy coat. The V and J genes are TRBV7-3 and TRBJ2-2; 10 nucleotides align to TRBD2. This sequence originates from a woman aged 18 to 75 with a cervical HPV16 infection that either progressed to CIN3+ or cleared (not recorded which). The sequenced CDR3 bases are TGTGCCAGCAGTACTAGCGGGGCGAACACCGGGGAG. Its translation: CASSTSGANTGE. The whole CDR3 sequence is CASSTSGANTGELFF.